The source of this T cell receptor (beta chain) is a study of technical replicates of blood from a few donors. TCRdb keeps only in-frame clones here, not all; method: immunoSEQ multiplex PCR. The sample yields just under 85,000 clones, over 85% seen once. Germline values: CDR1 MNHEY, CDR2 SVGAGI. V shed 0 bases, J shed 5 bases, and the junction held 3 bases outside the gene matches. The CDR3 spans 15 residues. V usage is TRBV6-5 and J usage is TRBJ1-5; 8 nucleotides agree with TRBD1. This TCR derives from a human donor in good health. The sample comprised T cells isolated from PBMCs. The chain's CDR3 is CASSYSGQGDQPQHF. CDR3 DNA: TGTGCCAGCAGTTACTCAGGACAGGGAGATCAGCCCCAGCATTTT.